A selection of T cell receptor beta chains follows, all from one sample in a study of T cell repertoires in cytomegalovirus infection. TCRdb ran MiXCR on the reads and lists one entry per CDR3 protein. The sample has some 150,000 distinct CDR3 sequences; about 20% are singletons. Specimen: PBMCs. These TCRs come from a human donor in good health (CMV status not recorded). Some clones in this sample may be carry-over from other donors' samples. The CDR3 runs from the conserved cysteine through the conserved F or W. D genes are given only for firm matches. Some rows have no size entry. The others give once, few or many, or a class for an expanded clone.

D gene: NA
J gene: TRBJ2-7
V gene: TRBV7-2
clone size: few
CDR3 protein: CASSSGGSSYEQYF
CDR3 DNA: TGTGCCAGCAGCTCTGGGGGGAGCTCCTACGAGCAGTACTTC

D gene: TRBD2
J gene: TRBJ2-1
V gene: TRBV7-2
clone size: many
CDR3 protein: CASHAPGLVYNEQFF
CDR3 DNA: TGTGCCAGCCACGCACCGGGACTAGTCTACAATGAGCAGTTCTTC

D gene: TRBD1
J gene: TRBJ2-5
V gene: TRBV10-3
clone size: many
CDR3 protein: CAISESPQGAGEETQYF
CDR3 DNA: TGTGCCATCAGTGAGTCACCACAGGGGGCGGGAGAAGAGACCCAGTACTTC

D gene: TRBD1
J gene: TRBJ2-7
V gene: TRBV5-6
clone size: NA
CDR3 protein: CASSWGQGGFYEQYF
CDR3 DNA: TGTGCCAGCAGCTGGGGACAGGGAGGATTCTACGAGCAGTACTTC

D gene: NA
J gene: TRBJ1-1
V gene: TRBV30
clone size: NA
CDR3 protein: CAWSEGSHTEAFF
CDR3 DNA: TGTGCCTGGAGTGAAGGGAGCCACACTGAAGCTTTCTTT

D gene: NA
J gene: TRBJ1-1
V gene: TRBV6-2/TRBV6-3
clone size: few
CDR3 protein: CASTNGGLNTEAFF
CDR3 DNA: TGTGCCAGCACCAACGGAGGCCTGAACACTGAAGCTTTCTTT

D gene: TRBD2
J gene: TRBJ2-1
V gene: TRBV7-3
clone size: NA
CDR3 protein: CASSSSGGAGGEQFF
CDR3 DNA: TGTGCCAGCAGCTCGAGCGGGGGGGCCGGGGGTGAGCAGTTCTTC

D gene: NA
J gene: TRBJ2-2
V gene: TRBV4-1
clone size: NA
CDR3 protein: CASSQDSVTGELFF
CDR3 DNA: TGCGCCAGCAGCCAAGATTCCGTCACCGGGGAGCTGTTTTTT

D gene: TRBD1
J gene: TRBJ2-3
V gene: TRBV28
clone size: NA
CDR3 protein: CASSVNRGTSTDTQYF
CDR3 DNA: TGTGCCAGCAGTGTAAACAGGGGAACTAGCACAGATACGCAGTATTTT

D gene: NA
J gene: TRBJ1-3
V gene: TRBV2
clone size: many
CDR3 protein: CASSRDTSGNTIYF
CDR3 DNA: TGTGCCAGCAGTCGGGACACCTCTGGAAACACCATATATTTT

D gene: TRBD1
J gene: TRBJ2-1
V gene: TRBV7-9
clone size: few
CDR3 protein: CASSLVGSGTGDNEQFF
CDR3 DNA: TGTGCCAGCAGCTTAGTGGGGTCCGGGACAGGGGACAATGAGCAGTTCTTC

D gene: TRBD1
J gene: TRBJ2-7
V gene: TRBV5-4
clone size: NA
CDR3 protein: CASSLAGQGIYEQYF
CDR3 DNA: TGTGCCAGCAGCTTGGCGGGACAGGGGATCTACGAGCAGTACTTC

D gene: TRBD2
J gene: TRBJ2-1
V gene: TRBV6-2/TRBV6-3
clone size: NA
CDR3 protein: CASSRTTSGIWNEQFF
CDR3 DNA: TGTGCCAGCAGTCGCACGACTAGCGGGATTTGGAATGAGCAGTTCTTC

D gene: TRBD1
J gene: TRBJ2-3
V gene: TRBV7-3
clone size: NA
CDR3 protein: CASSAGTGFNTDTQYF
CDR3 DNA: TGTGCCAGCAGCGCCGGGACAGGTTTTAACACAGATACGCAGTATTTT

D gene: TRBD1
J gene: TRBJ2-6
V gene: TRBV30
clone size: NA
CDR3 protein: CAWSTGASSGANVLTF
CDR3 DNA: TGTGCCTGGAGTACAGGGGCCTCCTCTGGGGCCAACGTCCTGACTTTC

D gene: TRBD2
J gene: TRBJ2-2
V gene: TRBV5-6
clone size: NA
CDR3 protein: CASSFPQLAGASTGELFF
CDR3 DNA: TGTGCCAGCAGCTTCCCCCAACTAGCGGGAGCTAGCACCGGGGAGCTGTTTTTT

D gene: TRBD1
J gene: TRBJ2-1
V gene: TRBV24-1
clone size: NA
CDR3 protein: CASSDRGTGGGNEQFF
CDR3 DNA: TGTGCCTCCAGTGATCGCGGGACAGGGGGCGGGAATGAGCAGTTCTTC

D gene: TRBD1
J gene: TRBJ2-3
V gene: TRBV7-2
clone size: many
CDR3 protein: CASSFGGQGAGDTQYF
CDR3 DNA: TGTGCCAGCAGCTTCGGGGGACAGGGGGCGGGAGATACGCAGTATTTT

D gene: NA
J gene: TRBJ2-5
V gene: TRBV7-9
clone size: many
CDR3 protein: CASSSSGTRAGETQYF
CDR3 DNA: TGTGCCAGCAGCTCGTCGGGGACTCGTGCGGGGGAGACCCAGTACTTC

D gene: NA
J gene: TRBJ2-1
V gene: TRBV15
clone size: NA
CDR3 protein: CATSRERTAPPYNEQFF
CDR3 DNA: TGTGCCACCAGCAGAGAAAGGACGGCCCCTCCCTACAATGAGCAGTTCTTC

D gene: TRBD1
J gene: TRBJ2-1
V gene: TRBV28
clone size: few
CDR3 protein: CASSLAMDRGNEQFF
CDR3 DNA: TGTGCCAGCAGTTTAGCCATGGACAGGGGGAATGAGCAGTTCTTC

D gene: NA
J gene: TRBJ2-3
V gene: TRBV29-1
clone size: NA
CDR3 protein: CSVAQLSTDTQYF
CDR3 DNA: TGCAGCGTCGCACAGCTTAGCACAGATACGCAGTATTTT

D gene: NA
J gene: TRBJ1-1
V gene: TRBV12-3/TRBV12-4
clone size: few
CDR3 protein: CASSPRGQTEAFF
CDR3 DNA: TGTGCCAGCAGTCCCCGGGGCCAAACTGAAGCTTTCTTT

D gene: NA
J gene: TRBJ1-5
V gene: TRBV6-6
clone size: NA
CDR3 protein: CASSYGPGGRFQPQHF
CDR3 DNA: TGTGCCAGCAGTTACGGGCCGGGAGGGAGGTTTCAGCCCCAGCATTTT

D gene: TRBD2
J gene: TRBJ2-2
V gene: TRBV2
clone size: NA
CDR3 protein: CASSEALSGRADTGELFF
CDR3 DNA: TGTGCCAGCAGTGAAGCGCTGAGCGGGAGGGCCGACACCGGGGAGCTGTTTTTT

D gene: NA
J gene: TRBJ2-1
V gene: TRBV11-2
clone size: few
CDR3 protein: CASSLSTSRGNEQFF
CDR3 DNA: TGTGCCAGCAGCTTAAGTACATCACGGGGTAATGAGCAGTTCTTC

D gene: TRBD2
J gene: TRBJ2-7
V gene: TRBV7-2
clone size: many
CDR3 protein: CASSFGGAKREQYF
CDR3 DNA: TGTGCCAGCAGCTTCGGGGGGGCAAAGCGAGAGCAGTACTTC

D gene: TRBD2
J gene: TRBJ2-1
V gene: TRBV19
clone size: NA
CDR3 protein: CASSNGLAGGYEQFF
CDR3 DNA: TGTGCCAGTAGTAACGGACTAGCGGGAGGGTATGAGCAGTTCTTC

D gene: TRBD1
J gene: TRBJ2-2
V gene: TRBV14
clone size: NA
CDR3 protein: CASSQNRGYTGELFF
CDR3 DNA: TGTGCCAGCAGCCAAAACAGGGGGTACACCGGGGAGCTGTTTTTT

D gene: NA
J gene: TRBJ1-6
V gene: TRBV6-6
clone size: NA
CDR3 protein: CASSNEHKNSPLHF
CDR3 DNA: TGTGCCAGCAGTAATGAACACAAAAATTCACCCCTCCACTTT

D gene: NA
J gene: TRBJ2-5
V gene: TRBV7-7
clone size: many
CDR3 protein: CASSLDGGPQETQYF
CDR3 DNA: TGTGCTAGCAGCTTAGATGGCGGTCCCCAAGAGACCCAGTACTTC

D gene: TRBD2
J gene: TRBJ2-5
V gene: TRBV23-1
clone size: NA
CDR3 protein: CASSQSGEGETQYF
CDR3 DNA: TGCGCCAGCAGTCAATCAGGGGAGGGAGAGACCCAGTACTTC

D gene: NA
J gene: TRBJ2-3
V gene: TRBV7-3
clone size: NA
CDR3 protein: CASSSPAAKTDTQYF
CDR3 DNA: TGTGCCAGCAGCTCGCCGGCGGCGAAGACAGATACGCAGTATTTT

D gene: TRBD2
J gene: TRBJ2-1
V gene: TRBV11-2
clone size: NA
CDR3 protein: CASSLYPTGGRHELFF
CDR3 DNA: TGTGCCAGCAGCTTATATCCGACGGGAGGACGGCATGAGCTGTTCTTC

D gene: TRBD2
J gene: TRBJ2-5
V gene: TRBV7-3
clone size: NA
CDR3 protein: CASSPQGLSQETQYF
CDR3 DNA: TGTGCCAGCAGCCCCCAGGGACTATCCCAAGAGACCCAGTACTTC

D gene: TRBD2
J gene: TRBJ2-1
V gene: TRBV7-8
clone size: few
CDR3 protein: CASSRRFTGTSGRTEQFF
CDR3 DNA: TGTGCCAGCAGCCGAAGATTTACCGGGACTAGCGGGAGGACTGAGCAGTTCTTC

D gene: NA
J gene: TRBJ1-1
V gene: TRBV15
clone size: NA
CDR3 protein: CATSRGNTAPAAFF
CDR3 DNA: TGTGCCACCAGCAGGGGTAACACGGCCCCGGCAGCTTTCTTT

D gene: NA
J gene: TRBJ1-1
V gene: TRBV27
clone size: few
CDR3 protein: CASSLRSGRNTEAFF
CDR3 DNA: TGTGCCAGCAGTTTACGGTCGGGCCGCAACACTGAAGCTTTCTTT

D gene: TRBD1
J gene: TRBJ2-1
V gene: TRBV12-3/TRBV12-4
clone size: NA
CDR3 protein: CASNPQGGNYNEQFF
CDR3 DNA: TGTGCCAGCAATCCCCAAGGGGGCAACTACAATGAGCAGTTCTTC

D gene: NA
J gene: TRBJ2-2
V gene: TRBV6-6
clone size: NA
CDR3 protein: CASSTQGRNTGELFF
CDR3 DNA: TGTGCCAGCAGTACCCAGGGGAGGAACACCGGGGAGCTGTTTTTT

D gene: TRBD1
J gene: TRBJ1-2
V gene: TRBV12-3/TRBV12-4
clone size: NA
CDR3 protein: CASSVDRVAGYTF
CDR3 DNA: TGTGCCAGCAGTGTCGACAGGGTTGCTGGCTACACCTTC

D gene: NA
J gene: TRBJ1-1
V gene: TRBV27
clone size: NA
CDR3 protein: CASSLLQMGTEAFF
CDR3 DNA: TGTGCCAGCAGTTTATTACAGATGGGCACTGAAGCTTTCTTT

D gene: NA
J gene: TRBJ1-1
V gene: TRBV28
clone size: few
CDR3 protein: CASGTRTTEAFF
CDR3 DNA: TGTGCCAGCGGGACTCGGACCACTGAAGCTTTCTTT

D gene: NA
J gene: TRBJ2-7
V gene: TRBV7-8
clone size: many
CDR3 protein: CASSLDAGAYEQYF
CDR3 DNA: TGTGCCAGCAGCTTAGATGCAGGGGCCTACGAGCAGTACTTC

D gene: NA
J gene: TRBJ2-7
V gene: TRBV4-1
clone size: NA
CDR3 protein: CASSQVDSLRGAQYF
CDR3 DNA: TGCGCCAGCAGCCAAGTTGATAGCTTGCGTGGTGCACAGTACTTC

D gene: NA
J gene: TRBJ1-1
V gene: TRBV19
clone size: few
CDR3 protein: CASSIRGRNTEAFF
CDR3 DNA: TGTGCCAGTAGTATCAGGGGAAGGAACACTGAAGCTTTCTTT

D gene: TRBD1
J gene: TRBJ2-7
V gene: TRBV7-2
clone size: many
CDR3 protein: CASSQTTGGPYYEQYF
CDR3 DNA: TGTGCCAGCAGCCAGACTACAGGGGGCCCCTACTACGAGCAGTACTTC

D gene: NA
J gene: TRBJ1-5
V gene: TRBV7-2
clone size: many
CDR3 protein: CASSLAVGQPQHF
CDR3 DNA: TGTGCCAGCAGCTTGGCAGTAGGTCAGCCCCAGCATTTT

D gene: TRBD2
J gene: TRBJ2-1
V gene: TRBV12-3/TRBV12-4
clone size: many
CDR3 protein: CASSLGGDEQFF
CDR3 DNA: TGTGCCAGCAGTTTGGGGGGGGATGAGCAGTTCTTC

D gene: NA
J gene: TRBJ2-7
V gene: TRBV6-5
clone size: few
CDR3 protein: CASSYGGSYEQYF
CDR3 DNA: TGTGCCAGCAGTTACGGCGGCTCCTACGAGCAGTACTTC

D gene: NA
J gene: TRBJ1-1
V gene: TRBV7-6
clone size: many
CDR3 protein: CASSFTRNTEAFF
CDR3 DNA: TGTGCCAGCAGCTTCACACGGAACACTGAAGCTTTCTTT